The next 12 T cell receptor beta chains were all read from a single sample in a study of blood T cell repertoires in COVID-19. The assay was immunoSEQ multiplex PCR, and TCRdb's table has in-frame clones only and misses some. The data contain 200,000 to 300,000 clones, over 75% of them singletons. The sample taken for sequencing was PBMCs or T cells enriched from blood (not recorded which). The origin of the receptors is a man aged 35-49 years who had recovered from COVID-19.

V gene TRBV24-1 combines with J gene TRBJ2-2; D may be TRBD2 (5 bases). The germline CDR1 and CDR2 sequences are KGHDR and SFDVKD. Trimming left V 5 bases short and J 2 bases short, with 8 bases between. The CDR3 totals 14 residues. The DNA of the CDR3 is TGTGCCACCAGTGCTGCTAGCAACACCGGGGAGCTGTTTTTT. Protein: CATSAASNTGELFF.

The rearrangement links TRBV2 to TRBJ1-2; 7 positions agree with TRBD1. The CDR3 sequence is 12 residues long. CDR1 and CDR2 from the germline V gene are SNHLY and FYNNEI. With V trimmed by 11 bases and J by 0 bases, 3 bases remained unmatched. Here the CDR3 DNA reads TGTGCCTGGCAGGGGGCTAACTATGGCTACACCTTC. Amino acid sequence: CAWQGANYGYTF.

DNA for the CDR3: TGTGCCAGCAGCCCGGGACAGAACTATAATTCACCCCTCCACTTT. Protein product: CASSPGQNYNSPLHF. The chain recombines TRBV3-1 (or the pseudogene TRBV3-2) with TRBJ1-6; TRBD1 matches at 7 bases. This CDR3 has 15 amino acids. V gave up 4 bases and J gave up 3 bases; unmatched junction bases: 3. Germline V CDR1 and CDR2: LGHDT, YNNKEL (reference sequence).

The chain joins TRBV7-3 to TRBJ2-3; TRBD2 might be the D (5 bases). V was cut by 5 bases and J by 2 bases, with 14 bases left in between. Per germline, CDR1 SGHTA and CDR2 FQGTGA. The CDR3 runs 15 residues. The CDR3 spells CASSAGVAPTDTQYF. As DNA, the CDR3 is TGTGCCAGCAGCGCCGGGGTAGCCCCCACAGATACGCAGTATTTT.

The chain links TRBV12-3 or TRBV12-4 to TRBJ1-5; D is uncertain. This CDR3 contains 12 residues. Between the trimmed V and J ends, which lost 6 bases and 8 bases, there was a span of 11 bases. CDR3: CASSLDQEPQHF. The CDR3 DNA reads TGTGCCAGCAGCCTTGACCAGGAGCCCCAGCATTTT.

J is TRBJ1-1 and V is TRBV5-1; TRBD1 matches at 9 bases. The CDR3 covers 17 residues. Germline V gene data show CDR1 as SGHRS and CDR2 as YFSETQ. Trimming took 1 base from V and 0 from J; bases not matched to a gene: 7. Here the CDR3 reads CASSLSGTGSMNTEAFF. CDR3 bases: TGCGCCAGCAGCTTGTCCGGGACAGGGTCTATGAACACTGAAGCTTTCTTT.

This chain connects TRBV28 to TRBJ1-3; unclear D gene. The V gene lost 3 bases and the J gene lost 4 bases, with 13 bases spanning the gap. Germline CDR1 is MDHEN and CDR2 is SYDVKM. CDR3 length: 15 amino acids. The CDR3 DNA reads TGTGCCAGCAGTTTGCCACAGTACTCGGGAAACACCATATATTTT. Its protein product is CASSLPQYSGNTIYF.

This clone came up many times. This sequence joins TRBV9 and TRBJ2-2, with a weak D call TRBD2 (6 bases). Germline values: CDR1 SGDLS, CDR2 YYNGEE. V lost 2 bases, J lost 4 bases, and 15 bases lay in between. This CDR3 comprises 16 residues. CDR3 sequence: CASSVLGGVSTGELFF. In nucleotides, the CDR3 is TGTGCCAGCAGCGTCCTCGGCGGGGTCAGCACCGGGGAGCTGTTTTTT.

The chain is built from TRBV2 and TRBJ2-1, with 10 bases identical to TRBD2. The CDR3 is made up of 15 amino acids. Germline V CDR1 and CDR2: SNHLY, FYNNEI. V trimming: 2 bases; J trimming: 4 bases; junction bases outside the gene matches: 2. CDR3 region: CASSETLAGYNEQFF. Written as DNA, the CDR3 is TGTGCCAGCAGTGAAACACTAGCGGGGTACAATGAGCAGTTCTTC.

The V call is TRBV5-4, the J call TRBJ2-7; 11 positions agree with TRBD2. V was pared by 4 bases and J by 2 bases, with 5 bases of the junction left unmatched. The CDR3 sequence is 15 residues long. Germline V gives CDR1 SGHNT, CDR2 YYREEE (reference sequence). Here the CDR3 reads CASSVGTSGTYEQYF. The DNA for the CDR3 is TGTGCCAGCAGCGTGGGGACTAGCGGTACCTACGAGCAGTACTTC.

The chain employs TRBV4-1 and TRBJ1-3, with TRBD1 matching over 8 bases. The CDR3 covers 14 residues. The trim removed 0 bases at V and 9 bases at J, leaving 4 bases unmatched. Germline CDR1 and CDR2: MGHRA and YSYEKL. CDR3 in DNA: TGCGCCAGCAGCCAAGATTCTACAGGGGGCACCATATATTTT. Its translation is CASSQDSTGGTIYF.

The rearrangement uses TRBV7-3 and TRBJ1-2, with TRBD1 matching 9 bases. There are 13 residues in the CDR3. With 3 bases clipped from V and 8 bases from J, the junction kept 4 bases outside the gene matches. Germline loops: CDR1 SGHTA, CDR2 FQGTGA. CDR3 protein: CASSFGQGYGYTF. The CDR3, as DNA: TGTGCCAGCAGCTTTGGACAGGGGTACGGCTACACCTTC. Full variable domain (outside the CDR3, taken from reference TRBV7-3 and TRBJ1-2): GAGVSQTPSNKVTEKGKYVELRCDPISGHTALYWYRQSLGQGPEFLIYFQGTGAADDSGLPNDRFFAVRPEGSVSTLKIQRTERGDSAVYLCASSFGQGYGYTFGSGTRLTVV.